This TCR beta chain stems from a study of vaccination and CD4 T cells after COVID-19. Study-wide background: Median time from COVID diagnosis to post-COVID sampling was 101 days (35 to 161). Timing of post-vaccine sample collection was a median approximately 79 days after dose two, with a range of 14 to 241.

Only a few counts were recorded for this clonotype. The antigen is unknown. MiXCR, applied by TCRdb to the PCR reads, yields one record per CDR3 protein. The data show 30,000 or so distinct CDR3 sequences, with about 46% seen just once and about 5.6% held by the top ten. CDR3 length: 15 residues. CDR1 is LNHDA, CDR2 SQIVND, per germline (reference sequence). After removal of 3 bases from V and 7 bases from J, the junction contained 9 bases not matched to a gene. Time point: late sampling 161 to 241 days after vaccination in a few convalescent patients. Overall study findings and caveats: Looking at convalescent patients, a median about 89% of reactive clones were present only post-vaccination. SARS-CoV-2-reactive clonotypes showed a nonsignificant median rise from about 20 to 38.

This sequence joins TRBV19 and TRBJ1-5; 7 bases agree with TRBD1. The TCR originated in a human donor who had recovered from COVID-19. Material: CD4+ T cells from blood, obtained about 7 months after SARS-CoV-2 vaccination. The CDR3 here is CASSMGQGGSQPQHF. For the CDR3, the DNA is TGTGCCAGTAGTATGGGCCAGGGGGGGAGCCAGCCCCAGCATTTT.